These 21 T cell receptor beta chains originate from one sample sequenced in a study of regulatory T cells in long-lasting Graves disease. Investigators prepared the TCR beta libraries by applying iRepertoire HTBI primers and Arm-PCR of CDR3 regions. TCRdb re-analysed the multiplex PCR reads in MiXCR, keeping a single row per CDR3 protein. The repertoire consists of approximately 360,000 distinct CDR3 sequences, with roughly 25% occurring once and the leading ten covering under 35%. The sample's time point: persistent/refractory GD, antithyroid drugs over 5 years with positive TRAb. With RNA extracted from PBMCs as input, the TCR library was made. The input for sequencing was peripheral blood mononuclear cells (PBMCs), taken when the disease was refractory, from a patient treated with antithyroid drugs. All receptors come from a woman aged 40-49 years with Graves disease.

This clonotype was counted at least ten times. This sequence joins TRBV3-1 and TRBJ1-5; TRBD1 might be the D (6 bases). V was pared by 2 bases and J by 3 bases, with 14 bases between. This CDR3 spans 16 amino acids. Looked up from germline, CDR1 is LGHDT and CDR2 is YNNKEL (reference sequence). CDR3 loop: CASSQTTDRYNQPQHF. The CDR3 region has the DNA TGTGCCAGCAGCCAAACAACGGACAGATACAATCAGCCCCAGCATTTT.

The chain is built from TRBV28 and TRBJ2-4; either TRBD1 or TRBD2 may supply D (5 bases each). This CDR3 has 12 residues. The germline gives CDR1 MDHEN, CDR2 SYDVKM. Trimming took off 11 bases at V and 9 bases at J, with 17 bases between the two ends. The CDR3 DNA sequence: TGTGCCGTCTCAACGGGGCCAGGCATTCAGTACTTC. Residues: CAVSTGPGIQYF.

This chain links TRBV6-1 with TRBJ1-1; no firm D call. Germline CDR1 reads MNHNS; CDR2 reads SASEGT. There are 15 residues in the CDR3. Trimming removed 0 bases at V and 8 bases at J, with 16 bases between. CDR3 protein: CASSEASGYHMEAFF. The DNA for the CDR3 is TGTGCCAGCAGTGAAGCGTCCGGGTACCATATGGAAGCTTTCTTT.

In nucleotides, the CDR3 is TGTGCCAGCAGCGCGGCCCTCATGGGGAATACTGAAGCTTTCTTT. Protein product: CASSAALMGNTEAFF. The V call is TRBV5-4, the J call TRBJ1-1, with unresolved D. The CDR3 consists of 15 residues. Trimming pared 4 bases from V and 5 bases from J, leaving 18 bases between. Germline CDR1 reads SGHNT; CDR2 reads YYREEE (reference sequence).

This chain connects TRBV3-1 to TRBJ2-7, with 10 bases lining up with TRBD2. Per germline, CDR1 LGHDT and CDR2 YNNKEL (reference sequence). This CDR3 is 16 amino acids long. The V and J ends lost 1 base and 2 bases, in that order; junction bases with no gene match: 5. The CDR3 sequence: CASSQGPAGGPYEQYF. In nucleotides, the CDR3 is TGTGCCAGCAGCCAAGGGCCAGCGGGAGGGCCCTACGAGCAGTACTTC.

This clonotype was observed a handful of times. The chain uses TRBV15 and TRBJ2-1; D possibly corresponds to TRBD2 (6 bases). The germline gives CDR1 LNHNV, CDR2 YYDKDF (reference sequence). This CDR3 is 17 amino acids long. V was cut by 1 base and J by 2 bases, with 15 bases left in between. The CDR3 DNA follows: TGTGCCACCAGCAGAGCCTTAGGCGGGATAGCCTACAATGAGCAGTTCTTC. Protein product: CATSRALGGIAYNEQFF.

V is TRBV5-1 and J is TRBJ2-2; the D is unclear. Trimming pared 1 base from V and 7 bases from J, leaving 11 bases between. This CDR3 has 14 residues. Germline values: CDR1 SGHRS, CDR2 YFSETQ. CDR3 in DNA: TGCGCCAGCAGCTTGTTCGAACCTATCGGGGAGCTGTTTTTT. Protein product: CASSLFEPIGELFF. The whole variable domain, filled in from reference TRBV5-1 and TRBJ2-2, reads KAGVTQTPRYLIKTRGQQVTLSCSPISGHRSVSWYQQTPGQGLQFLFEYFSETQRNKGNFPGRFSGRQFSNSRSEMNVSTLELGDSALYLCASSLFEPIGELFFGEGSRLTVL.

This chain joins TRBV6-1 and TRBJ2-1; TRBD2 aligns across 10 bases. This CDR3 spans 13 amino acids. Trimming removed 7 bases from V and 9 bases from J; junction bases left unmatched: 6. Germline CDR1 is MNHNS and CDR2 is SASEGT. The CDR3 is CASILAGGSEQFF. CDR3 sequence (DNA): TGTGCCAGCATTTTAGCGGGAGGATCTGAGCAGTTCTTC.

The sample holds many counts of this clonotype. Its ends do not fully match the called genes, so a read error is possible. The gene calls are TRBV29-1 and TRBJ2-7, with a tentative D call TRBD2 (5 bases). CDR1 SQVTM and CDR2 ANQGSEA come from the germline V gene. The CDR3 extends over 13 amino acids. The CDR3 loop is CSVEDLGGRRQYF. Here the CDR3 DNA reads TGCAGCGTGGAAGATCTAGGAGGTAGGCGGCAGTACTTC.

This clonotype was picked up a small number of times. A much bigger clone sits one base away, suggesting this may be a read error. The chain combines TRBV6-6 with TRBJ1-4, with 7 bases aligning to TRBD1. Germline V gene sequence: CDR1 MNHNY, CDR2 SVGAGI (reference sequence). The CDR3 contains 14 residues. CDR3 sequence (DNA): TGTGCCAGCAGTTACGGGACAGATAATGGAAAACTGTTTTTT. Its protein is CASSYGTDNGKLFF.

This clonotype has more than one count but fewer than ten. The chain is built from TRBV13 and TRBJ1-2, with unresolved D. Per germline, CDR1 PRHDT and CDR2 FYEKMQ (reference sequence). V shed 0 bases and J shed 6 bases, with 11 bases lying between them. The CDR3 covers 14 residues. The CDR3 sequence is CASSLGPAGNGYTF. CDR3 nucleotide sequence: TGTGCCAGCAGCTTAGGACCTGCGGGGAATGGCTACACCTTC.

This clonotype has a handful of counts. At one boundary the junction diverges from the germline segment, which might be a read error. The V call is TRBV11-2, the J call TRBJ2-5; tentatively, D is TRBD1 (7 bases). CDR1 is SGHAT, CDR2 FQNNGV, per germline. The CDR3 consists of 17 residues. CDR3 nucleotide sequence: TGTGTCAGCAGCTTAAGTACCCATCAGGGGGGACAAGAGACCCAGTACTTC. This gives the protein CVSSLSTHQGGQETQYF. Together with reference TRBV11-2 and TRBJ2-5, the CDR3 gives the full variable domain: EAGVAQSPRYKIIEKRQSVAFWCNPISGHATLYWYQQILGQGPKLLIQFQNNGVVDDSQLPKDRFSAERLKGVDSTLKIQPAKLEDSAVYLCVSSLSTHQGGQETQYFGPGTRLLVL.

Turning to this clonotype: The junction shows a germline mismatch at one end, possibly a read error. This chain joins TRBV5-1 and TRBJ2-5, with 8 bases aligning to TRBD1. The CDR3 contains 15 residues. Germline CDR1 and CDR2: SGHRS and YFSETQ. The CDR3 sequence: CASSLTLDRGETQYF. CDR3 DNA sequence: TGTGCCAGCAGCTTGACCCTAGACAGGGGAGAGACCCAGTACTTC.

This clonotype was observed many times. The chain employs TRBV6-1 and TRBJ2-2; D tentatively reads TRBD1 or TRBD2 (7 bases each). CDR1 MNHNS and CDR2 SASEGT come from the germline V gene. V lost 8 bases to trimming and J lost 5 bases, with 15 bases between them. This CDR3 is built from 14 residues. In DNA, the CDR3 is TGTGCCAGCCTGCCAGGGGGAGGGACCGGGGAGCTGTTTTTT. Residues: CASLPGGGTGELFF.

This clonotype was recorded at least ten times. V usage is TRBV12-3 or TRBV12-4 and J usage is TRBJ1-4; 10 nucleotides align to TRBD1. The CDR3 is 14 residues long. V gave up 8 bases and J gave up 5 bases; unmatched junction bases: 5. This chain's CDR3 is CASRQGARNEKLFF. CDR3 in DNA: TGTGCCAGCCGACAGGGGGCGCGGAATGAAAAACTGTTTTTT.

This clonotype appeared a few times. In DNA form, the CDR3 reads TGTGCCAGCAGCTTGAGGGGATCCCTCCAAGAGACCCAGTACTTC. Amino acid sequence: CASSLRGSLQETQYF. The chain links TRBV13 to TRBJ2-5; D tentatively reads TRBD1 or TRBD2 (5 bases each). V gave up 3 bases and J gave up 1 base, with 12 bases separating them. The germline V gene encodes CDR1 PRHDT and CDR2 FYEKMQ (reference sequence). The CDR3 loop spans 15 amino acids.

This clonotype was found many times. The DNA for the CDR3 is TGTGCCAGCAGCTCACTAGCGGGAGTTTGGGAGACCCAGTACTTC. Encoded protein: CASSSLAGVWETQYF. This chain uses TRBV11-2 with TRBJ2-5; TRBD2 matches 11 bases. This CDR3 spans 15 amino acids. V lost 4 bases and J lost 5; bases outside the gene matches: 6. The germline CDR1 and CDR2 sequences are SGHAT and FQNNGV. The full variable domain, rest sourced from reference TRBV11-2 and TRBJ2-5, is EAGVAQSPRYKIIEKRQSVAFWCNPISGHATLYWYQQILGQGPKLLIQFQNNGVVDDSQLPKDRFSAERLKGVDSTLKIQPAKLEDSAVYLCASSSLAGVWETQYFGPGTRLLVL.

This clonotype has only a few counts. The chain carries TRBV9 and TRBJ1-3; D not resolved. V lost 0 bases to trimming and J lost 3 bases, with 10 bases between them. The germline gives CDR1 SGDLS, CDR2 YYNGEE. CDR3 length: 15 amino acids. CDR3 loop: CASSVGGELGNTIYF. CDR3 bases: TGTGCCAGCAGCGTAGGCGGGGAACTTGGAAACACCATATATTTT.

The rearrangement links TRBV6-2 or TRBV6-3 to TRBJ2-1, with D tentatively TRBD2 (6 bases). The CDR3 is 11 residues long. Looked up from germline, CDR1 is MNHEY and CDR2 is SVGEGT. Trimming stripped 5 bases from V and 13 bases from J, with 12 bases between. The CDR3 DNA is TGTGCCAGCAGTGAATGGGGGGTACAGTTCTTC. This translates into CASSEWGVQFF.

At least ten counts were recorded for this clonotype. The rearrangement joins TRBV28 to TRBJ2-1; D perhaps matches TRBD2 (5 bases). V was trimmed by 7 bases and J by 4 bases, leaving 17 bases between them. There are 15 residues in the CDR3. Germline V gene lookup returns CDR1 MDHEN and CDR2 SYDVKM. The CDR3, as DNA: TGTGCCAGCACCCTGAGGTCGGGGAAATACAATGAGCAGTTCTTC. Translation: CASTLRSGKYNEQFF.

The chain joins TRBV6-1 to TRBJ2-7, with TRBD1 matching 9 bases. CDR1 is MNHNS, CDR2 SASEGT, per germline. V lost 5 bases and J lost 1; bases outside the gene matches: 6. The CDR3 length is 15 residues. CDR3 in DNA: TGTGCCAGCAGTACCGGACAGGGGCGTTCCTACGAGCAGTACTTC. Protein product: CASSTGQGRSYEQYF.